A selection of T cell receptor beta chains follows, all from one sample in a study of blood T cell repertoires in COVID-19. TCRdb's copy holds only in-frame clones and misses some; the assay was immunoSEQ multiplex PCR. The sample has some 220,000 clones, approximately 86% seen once. Sample: peripheral blood. Source of these receptors: a woman aged 60 to 75 with active or convalescent COVID-19. CDR3s include the opening cysteine and the closing phenylalanine or tryptophan. A D gene is named only where the DNA matches it firmly. The size of a clone is reported for some rows only, either as once, few or many, or as a class for expanded clones.

size: few; D: TRBD2; J: TRBJ2-2; V: TRBV5-1; CDR3: CASSSGLAGTNTGELFF; DNA: TGCGCCAGCAGCTCAGGACTAGCGGGAACGAACACCGGGGAGCTGTTTTTT
size: NA; D: TRBD2; J: TRBJ2-3; V: TRBV6-1; CDR3: CASSERLAGSSDTQYF; DNA: TGTGCCAGCAGTGAACGACTAGCGGGATCGTCAGATACGCAGTATTTT
size: NA; D: NA; J: TRBJ2-1; V: TRBV2; CDR3: CASEGTAPYNEQFF; DNA: TGTGCCAGCGAGGGTACAGCCCCTTACAATGAGCAGTTCTTC
size: NA; D: NA; J: TRBJ2-1; V: TRBV15; CDR3: CATSSRQTLPSSYVNEQFF; DNA: TGTGCCACCAGCAGCAGACAGACCCTTCCCAGTAGTTACGTCAATGAGCAGTTCTTC
size: NA; D: NA; J: TRBJ2-7; V: TRBV6-5; CDR3: CASRLRQDLYEQYF; DNA: TGTGCCAGCAGGTTGAGACAGGACCTGTACGAGCAGTACTTC
size: NA; D: TRBD2; J: TRBJ2-7; V: TRBV5-5; CDR3: CASSLGLAEAYEQYF; DNA: TGTGCCAGCAGCTTAGGACTAGCGGAAGCCTACGAGCAGTACTTC
size: many; D: NA; J: TRBJ1-3; V: TRBV14; CDR3: CASSQSWGRVYF; DNA: TGTGCCAGCAGCCAATCTTGGGGCAGAGTATATTTT
size: NA; D: TRBD1; J: TRBJ1-5; V: TRBV30; CDR3: CAWGTGGRSNQPQHF; DNA: TGTGCCTGGGGAACAGGGGGCCGGAGCAATCAGCCCCAGCATTTT
size: NA; D: NA; J: TRBJ1-3; V: TRBV5-6; CDR3: CASSPPGISGNTIYF; DNA: TGTGCCAGCAGCCCGCCAGGGATTTCTGGAAACACCATATATTTT
size: few; D: TRBD1; J: TRBJ2-3; V: TRBV24-1; CDR3: CATSDQGQAYRTQYF; DNA: TGTGCCACCAGTGATCAAGGACAGGCTTACCGTACGCAGTATTTT
size: NA; D: TRBD1; J: TRBJ2-5; V: TRBV7-2; CDR3: CASSLSGGPGETQYF; DNA: TGTGCCAGCAGCTTATCAGGGGGCCCTGGAGAGACCCAGTACTTC
size: NA; D: TRBD2; J: TRBJ2-1; V: TRBV7-2; CDR3: CASSLTPSGEQFF; DNA: TGTGCCAGCAGCCTCACCCCTAGCGGCGAGCAGTTCTTC
size: NA; D: TRBD1; J: TRBJ2-5; V: TRBV7-3; CDR3: CASSFTGGETQYF; DNA: TGTGCCAGCAGCTTCACAGGGGGCGAGACCCAGTACTTC
size: NA; D: NA; J: TRBJ2-2; V: TRBV19; CDR3: CASSHGPEGGELFF; DNA: TGTGCCAGTAGTCACGGTCCGGAGGGCGGGGAGCTGTTTTTT
size: few; D: NA; J: TRBJ1-2; V: TRBV29-1; CDR3: CSVEWDGGAGGYTF; DNA: TGCAGCGTTGAATGGGATGGGGGGGCTGGTGGCTACACCTTC
size: NA; D: TRBD2; J: TRBJ2-1; V: TRBV4-1; CDR3: CASSQSGLASNEQFF; DNA: TGCGCCAGCAGCCAAAGTGGACTAGCATCCAATGAGCAGTTCTTC
size: NA; D: NA; J: TRBJ2-1; V: TRBV10-3; CDR3: CAISESGTHSYNEQFF; DNA: TGTGCCATCAGTGAGTCCGGGACTCACTCCTACAATGAGCAGTTCTTC
size: NA; D: TRBD1; J: TRBJ1-2; V: TRBV5-1; CDR3: CASSLQAGGANGYTF; DNA: TGCGCCAGCAGCCTACAAGCAGGGGGCGCAAATGGCTACACCTTC
size: NA; D: NA; J: TRBJ2-1; V: TRBV11-2; CDR3: CASSPLVLREQFF; DNA: TGTGCCAGCAGCCCTCTGGTTTTACGGGAGCAGTTCTTC
size: NA; D: NA; J: TRBJ1-5; V: TRBV27; CDR3: CASSLNGGYSNQPQHF; DNA: TGTGCCAGCAGTTTAAACGGTGGTTATAGCAATCAGCCCCAGCATTTT
size: NA; D: TRBD1; J: TRBJ1-1; V: TRBV28; CDR3: CASSPPGQGSGAFF; DNA: TGTGCCAGCAGCCCTCCGGGACAGGGGTCTGGAGCTTTCTTT
size: NA; D: NA; J: TRBJ1-2; V: TRBV5-1; CDR3: CASSPQGILPYGYTF; DNA: TGCGCCAGCAGCCCACAGGGAATCTTACCCTATGGCTACACCTTC
size: few; D: TRBD2; J: TRBJ2-5; V: TRBV9; CDR3: CASSVRAGVGETQYF; DNA: TGTGCCAGCAGCGTAAGGGCGGGAGTAGGGGAGACCCAGTACTTC
size: NA; D: NA; J: TRBJ1-5; V: TRBV19; CDR3: CASSISGNQPQHF; DNA: TGTGCCAGTAGTATATCAGGGAATCAGCCCCAGCATTTT
size: NA; D: TRBD2; J: TRBJ2-3; V: TRBV11-3; CDR3: CASSKPNPTSGGTDTQYF; DNA: TGTGCCAGCAGCAAACCAAACCCGACTAGCGGGGGCACAGATACGCAGTATTTT
size: NA; D: TRBD1; J: TRBJ2-7; V: TRBV19; CDR3: CASSMGQNTYEQYF; DNA: TGTGCCAGTAGTATGGGACAGAACACCTACGAGCAGTACTTC
size: NA; D: TRBD2; J: TRBJ2-2; V: TRBV19; CDR3: CASSNHTFSGDLTGELFF; DNA: TGTGCCAGTAGCAATCATACCTTTAGCGGGGACCTCACCGGGGAGCTGTTTTTT
size: NA; D: TRBD1; J: TRBJ1-5; V: TRBV19; CDR3: CASRDRGGQPQHF; DNA: TGTGCCAGTAGGGACAGGGGAGGTCAGCCCCAGCATTTT
size: NA; D: NA; J: TRBJ1-3; V: TRBV5-6; CDR3: CASSPLYSGNTIYF; DNA: TGTGCCAGCAGCCCCCTCTACTCTGGAAACACCATATATTTT
size: NA; D: NA; J: TRBJ2-3; V: TRBV21-1; CDR3: CASRSTPGLAGGDTQYF; DNA: TGTGCCAGCAGATCCACCCCGGGACTAGCGGGAGGAGATACGCAGTATTTT